The 28 T cell receptor beta chains in this list originate from one sample, sequenced in a study of T cells after posttransplantation cyclophosphamide. Profiled with immunoSEQ multiplex PCR; TCRdb holds only in-frame clones, not every one. Found here are about 36,000 clones, no singletons; the ten largest cover roughly 1.2%. Input material: PBMCs. These receptors were collected from a girl aged 10-17 years in good health, CMV-negative, and a related stem cell transplant donor.

This clone was detected only a few times. This chain joins TRBV5-1 and TRBJ2-5, with D perhaps matching TRBD2 (5 bases). The tail of the sequence fits TRBJ2-7 better, so the J call may be wrong. The CDR3 length is 12 residues. Per the germline V gene, CDR1 is SGHRS and CDR2 is YFSETQ. For the CDR3, the DNA is TGCGCCAGCAGCCCGGGGTACTACGAGCAGTACTTC. This translates into CASSPGYYEQYF.

The V call is TRBV9, the J call TRBJ1-5, with D possibly being TRBD1 (5 bases). The germline V gene encodes CDR1 SGDLS and CDR2 YYNGEE. CDR3 size: 15 residues. V shed 0 bases and J shed 7 bases, with 14 bases lying between them. This CDR3 is CASSVDRFIGQPQHF. The CDR3 region has the DNA TGTGCCAGCAGCGTAGACAGGTTCATTGGGCAGCCCCAGCATTTT. Full variable domain (rest looked up from reference TRBV9 and TRBJ1-5): DSGVTQTPKHLITATGQRVTLRCSPRSGDLSVYWYQQSLDQGLQFLIQYYNGEERAKGNILERFSAQQFPDLHSELNLSSLELGDSALYFCASSVDRFIGQPQHFGDGTRLSIL.

This clone was counted at least ten times. The CDR3 is CASRTIDRGRNTEAFF. For the CDR3, the DNA is TGTGCCAGTAGGACGATCGACAGGGGGCGGAACACTGAAGCTTTCTTT. The chain employs TRBV19 and TRBJ1-1; the match to TRBD1 covers 10 bases. Trimming cost V 6 bases and J 1 base; bases outside gene matches: 8. Germline V gives CDR1 LNHDA, CDR2 SQIVND (reference sequence). CDR3 size: 16 residues.

CDR3 sequence: CAIMAGADTQYF. In DNA, the CDR3 is TGTGCCATCATGGCAGGGGCAGATACGCAGTATTTT. The chain is built from TRBV10-3 and TRBJ2-3; D perhaps matches TRBD1 (6 bases). The ends were cut back, 7 bases at V and 4 bases at J, with 9 bases in the middle. CDR1 is ENHRY and CDR2 is SYGVKD in the germline V gene. This CDR3 has 12 amino acids.

The rearrangement links TRBV9 to TRBJ1-2; D possibly corresponds to TRBD1 (6 bases). The CDR3 sequence is 16 residues long. Germline V CDR1 and CDR2: SGDLS, YYNGEE. Trimming shortened V by 4 bases and J by 3 bases, and 19 bases separated the two germline ends. The CDR3 DNA reads as TGTGCCAGCAGCACGAACCGGGACAAACAATACTATGGCTACACCTTC. Residues: CASSTNRDKQYYGYTF.

This clone was seen a handful of times. The chain carries TRBV27 and TRBJ1-1, with a weak D call TRBD1 (6 bases). Trimming removed 8 bases from V and 5 bases from J, with 12 bases in between. This CDR3 has 12 amino acids. The V gene's germline CDR1 is MNHEY and CDR2 SMNVEV (reference sequence). In nucleotides, the CDR3 is TGTGCCAGCGCCGGCAGGGGAACTGAAGCTTTCTTT. It yields the protein CASAGRGTEAFF.

The genes are TRBV29-1 and TRBJ2-2; 7 nucleotides line up with TRBD1. Germline values: CDR1 SQVTM, CDR2 ANQGSEA. The CDR3 length is 13 residues. J gave up 6 bases and V 4 bases, and 5 bases lay outside the gene matches. The CDR3 spells CSVAGQRAGELFF. CDR3 nucleotides: TGCAGCGTTGCGGGACAGAGGGCCGGGGAGCTGTTTTTT.

CDR3 DNA sequence: TGTGCCAGCAGCGGGGGTGGAAGGGGGAGTCGCTATGGCTACACCTTC. Its protein product is CASSGGGRGSRYGYTF. The chain is built from TRBV9 and TRBJ1-2; D possibly corresponds to TRBD1 (6 bases). V was shortened by 3 bases and J by 4 bases, with 19 bases between the two germline ends. CDR3 length: 16 amino acids. CDR1 SGDLS and CDR2 YYNGEE come from the germline V gene.

This clone was counted at least ten times. The V gene is TRBV5-4, the J gene TRBJ2-6; D gene unclear. Looked up from germline, CDR1 is SGHNT and CDR2 is YYREEE (reference sequence). The CDR3 has 16 residues. V lost 0 bases to trimming and J lost 0 bases, with 7 bases between them. Here the CDR3 reads CASSLGGTSGANVLTF. Written as DNA, the CDR3 is TGTGCCAGCAGCTTGGGAGGAACCTCTGGGGCCAACGTCCTGACTTTC.

This clone occurred a few times. The chain employs TRBV5-4 and TRBJ2-7; TRBD2 might be the D (7 bases). Looked up from germline, CDR1 is SGHNT and CDR2 is YYREEE (reference sequence). CDR3 length: 14 residues. Trimming stripped 0 bases from V and 2 bases from J, with 9 bases between. The CDR3 protein is CASSLAGGAYEQYF. The CDR3 DNA follows: TGTGCCAGCAGCTTGGCGGGGGGCGCCTACGAGCAGTACTTC.

This clone was recorded a few times. V and J are TRBV5-4 and TRBJ2-3, with 11 bases aligning to TRBD2. The V gene end was trimmed by 4 bases and the J gene end by 4 bases; junction bases not matched to a gene: 5. This CDR3 is 15 amino acids long. Germline CDR1 SGHNT, CDR2 YYREEE (reference sequence). Written as DNA, the CDR3 is TGTGCCAGCAGCCGTAGCGGGGGGGCGGCAGATACGCAGTATTTT. This translates into CASSRSGGAADTQYF.

This clone was seen many times. The chain is built from TRBV27 and TRBJ2-7; 7 bases agree with TRBD2. This CDR3 spans 13 amino acids. V dropped 4 bases and J dropped 4; count of bases not matched to a gene: 4. Germline CDR1 is MNHEY and CDR2 is SMNVEV (reference sequence). CDR3 coding DNA: TGTGCCAGCAGTTCGGGACTAACTTACGAGCAGTACTTC. Amino acids: CASSSGLTYEQYF.

The chain couples TRBV18 to TRBJ1-5, with 10 bases that match TRBD1. Germline trimming cut 3 bases from V and 3 bases from J; bases unmatched to any gene: 2. The V gene's germline CDR1 is KGHSH and CDR2 LQKENI. This CDR3 contains 15 residues. CDR3 residues: CASSPGQGPNQPQHF. CDR3 sequence (DNA): TGTGCCAGCTCACCGGGACAGGGGCCCAATCAGCCCCAGCATTTT.

This clone has only a few counts. The V call is TRBV29-1, the J call TRBJ1-6, with a tentative D call TRBD1 (5 bases). The CDR3 runs to 14 residues. Germline values: CDR1 SQVTM, CDR2 ANQGSEA. Here the CDR3 reads CSPGGVMRNSPLHF. The CDR3 bases are TGCAGTCCGGGAGGGGTCATGAGGAATTCACCCCTCCACTTT.

This clone was recorded many times. CDR3 sequence: CASGRTGNEKLFF. CDR3 bases: TGTGCCAGCGGTCGTACCGGGAATGAAAAACTGTTTTTT. The V call is TRBV11-2, the J call TRBJ1-4; D gene unclear. The germline V and J ends were trimmed by 8 bases and 5 bases, with 12 bases remaining between them. This CDR3 comprises 13 residues. Germline assignment: CDR1 SGHAT and CDR2 FQNNGV. The full variable domain, completed using reference TRBV11-2 and TRBJ1-4, is EAGVAQSPRYKIIEKRQSVAFWCNPISGHATLYWYQQILGQGPKLLIQFQNNGVVDDSQLPKDRFSAERLKGVDSTLKIQPAKLEDSAVYLCASGRTGNEKLFFGSGTQLSVL.

The rearrangement joins TRBV5-6 to TRBJ2-7; 9 positions agree with TRBD2. The germline gives CDR1 SGHDT, CDR2 YYEEEE. The junction had 8 bases not matched to a gene; V was cut back by 2 bases and J by 5 bases. This CDR3 contains 15 residues. The chain's CDR3 is CASSLASGIYHEQYF. DNA of the CDR3: TGTGCCAGCAGCTTAGCTAGCGGGATCTACCACGAGCAGTACTTC. Looking up the rest from reference TRBV5-6 and TRBJ2-7 gives the full variable domain: DAGVTQSPTHLIKTRGQQVTLRCSPKSGHDTVSWYQQALGQGPQFIFQYYEEEERQRGNFPDRFSGHQFPNYSSELNVNALLLGDSALYLCASSLASGIYHEQYFGPGTRLTVT.

This clone was detected many times. V and J are TRBV4-2 and TRBJ1-1; 8 bases fit TRBD1. Germline CDR1 is LGHNA and CDR2 is YNFKEQ. The CDR3 runs to 14 residues. V shed 3 bases, J shed 0 bases, and the junction held 0 bases outside the gene matches. CDR3 in DNA: TGTGCCAGCAGCCAGACAGGGGTGAACACTGAAGCTTTCTTT. It specifies CASSQTGVNTEAFF.

This clone was seen more than once but under ten times. A much bigger clone sits one base away, suggesting this may be a read error. V usage is TRBV9 and J usage is TRBJ1-1; D is possibly TRBD1 (5 bases). V shed 1 base and J shed 1 base, with 5 bases lying between them. The CDR3 is made up of 13 amino acids. CDR1 and CDR2 from the germline V gene are SGDLS and YYNGEE. The CDR3 nucleotides are TGTGCCAGCAGCGTACAGGGGAACACTGAAGCTTTCTTT. Translating gives CASSVQGNTEAFF.

This clone was detected only a few times. This sequence joins TRBV28 and TRBJ1-6, with 9 bases matching TRBD1. This CDR3 has 19 residues. The germline V gene has CDR1 MDHEN and CDR2 SYDVKM. Trimming at V came to 4 bases and at J to 9 bases, leaving 19 bases not matched to a gene. CDR3 protein: CASSSLSLGWGQGGSPLHF. CDR3 DNA sequence: TGTGCCAGCAGTTCCCTTTCGCTGGGGTGGGGACAGGGAGGTTCACCCCTCCACTTT.

This clone occurred a few times. This sequence joins TRBV30 and TRBJ2-5; D uncertain. Germline V gene sequence: CDR1 GTSNPN, CDR2 SVGIG (reference sequence). The CDR3 is made up of 14 amino acids. V lost 0 bases and J lost 6, with 14 bases in between. In DNA, the CDR3 is TGTGCCTGGAGTGTTCTCGCGAGGAGCAAGACCCAGTACTTC. As protein: CAWSVLARSKTQYF.

This clone was detected many times. This chain links TRBV7-7 with TRBJ2-7; the D is unclear. V was clipped by 4 bases and J by 0 bases, with 10 bases between them. The CDR3 contains 14 residues. CDR1 and CDR2 (germline): SSHAT, FNYEAQ (reference sequence). The CDR3: CASSSDPSSYEQYF. The CDR3 DNA is TGTGCCAGCAGCTCAGACCCTAGCTCCTACGAGCAGTACTTC.

This clone was observed a handful of times. This rearrangement joins TRBV27 to TRBJ2-7; unclear D gene. V shed 3 bases and J shed 6 bases, with 6 bases lying between them. Germline lookup yields CDR1 MNHEY and CDR2 SMNVEV (reference sequence). CDR3 length equals 11 residues. The CDR3: CASSFSGEQYF. The CDR3 region has the DNA TGTGCCAGCAGTTTTTCGGGCGAGCAGTACTTC.

This clone was counted many times. The chain combines TRBV4-3 with TRBJ2-6, with D perhaps matching TRBD2 (6 bases). The V gene lost 4 bases and the J gene lost 0 bases, with 13 bases spanning the gap. This CDR3 is built from 17 residues. CDR1 is LGHNA and CDR2 is YSLEER in the germline V gene. CDR3 amino acids: CASSPGTVVSGANVLTF. The CDR3 DNA is TGCGCCAGCAGCCCTGGGACTGTAGTCTCTGGGGCCAACGTCCTGACTTTC.

The table lists this clone with many counts. The chain recombines TRBV5-5 with TRBJ1-3; TRBD1 might be the D (5 bases). The CDR3 contains 16 residues. Trimming cost V 0 bases and J 7 bases, with 17 bases left between them. Germline assignment: CDR1 SGHKS and CDR2 YYEKEE (reference sequence). The CDR3 sequence is CASSLGGLYSRNTIYF. DNA for the CDR3: TGTGCCAGCAGCTTGGGGGGACTGTACTCTCGGAACACCATATATTTT. Supplemented by reference TRBV5-5 and TRBJ1-3, the full variable domain reads DAGVTQSPTHLIKTRGQQVTLRCSPISGHKSVSWYQQVLGQGPQFIFQYYEKEERGRGNFPDRFSARQFPNYSSELNVNALLLGDSALYLCASSLGGLYSRNTIYFGEGSWLTVV.

This clone has a count of ten or more. The chain combines TRBV7-8 with TRBJ1-3; 9 positions agree with TRBD1. The CDR3 covers 17 residues. Trimming cost V 2 bases and J 3 bases; bases outside gene matches: 8. The germline CDR1 and CDR2 sequences are SGHVS and FQNEAQ. CDR3 amino acids: CASSLYTGGAYGNTIYF. The CDR3 coding sequence is TGTGCCAGCAGCTTATATACAGGGGGCGCGTATGGAAACACCATATATTTT.

This chain uses TRBV27 with TRBJ2-5; 7 positions match TRBD2. TRBJ2-7 matches the DNA end more closely, so the J call is doubtful. Germline loops: CDR1 MNHEY, CDR2 SMNVEV (reference sequence). The CDR3 extends over 18 amino acids. Here the CDR3 reads CASRLGGTDLIGVNEQYF. The CDR3 DNA follows: TGTGCCAGCAGATTGGGGGGGACCGACTTAATCGGAGTCAACGAGCAGTACTTC.

This chain uses TRBV11-2 with TRBJ2-3; TRBD2 agrees at 7 bases. Germline V CDR1 and CDR2: SGHAT, FQNNGV. The V gene end was trimmed by 0 bases and the J gene end by 6 bases; junction bases not matched to a gene: 12. This CDR3 has 17 amino acids. The CDR3 protein is CASSLDWREGGGDTQYF. For the CDR3, the DNA is TGTGCCAGCAGCTTAGATTGGAGGGAGGGCGGAGGCGATACGCAGTATTTT.

This clone was recorded many times. The J gene is TRBJ1-4, the V gene TRBV28; D gene unclear. Trimming took 8 bases from V and 0 from J, leaving 4 bases between them. The germline CDR1 and CDR2 sequences are MDHEN and SYDVKM. This CDR3 has 12 residues. CDR3 in DNA: TGTGCCAGCTCGTCAACTAATGAAAAACTGTTTTTT. This gives the protein CASSSTNEKLFF.